This is a list of T cell receptor beta chains from one sample in a study of blood T cell repertoires in COVID-19. The data were produced by immunoSEQ multiplex PCR, yet TCRdb's version contains in-frame clones alone and is incomplete. Of roughly 310,000 clones listed, 90% are singletons. The sequenced sample consisted of peripheral blood. The receptors were sampled from a woman aged 25 to 39 with COVID-19, enrolled during active disease. CDR3s include the opening cysteine and the closing phenylalanine or tryptophan.

v_call cdr3_length cdr3_aa
TRBV14 14 CASSQIAGTYEQYF
TRBV19 14 CASSTRDRNTEAFF
TRBV6-5 13 CASRQGQNYEQYF
TRBV7-9 16 CASSPNGLAGGETQYF
TRBV10-1 14 CASSGYTSGYEQYF
TRBV30 16 CAWSPGLLSSYNEQFF
TRBV5-5 16 CASSLGLAGGPGEQYF
TRBV15 18 CATSRDTDLGQSLHEQYF
TRBV18 15 CASSPLQGYDYEQYF
TRBV19 13 CASSTGVTGELFF
TRBV7-9 15 CASSRDSKMNTEAFF
TRBV27 13 CASSFRENTEAFF
TRBV4-2 20 CASSPVTDPRPGQGDSPLHF
TRBV27 13 CASSYRSSYEQYF
TRBV7-2 15 CASSLPGATNEKLFF
TRBV24-1 15 CATSSGTGYNQPQHF
TRBV7-2 14 CASSLGVLTGTAFF
TRBV30 15 CAWSGRGAVNTEAFF
TRBV4-2 17 CASSQAVGTSGSHEQYF
TRBV2 16 CASSSTLAGIYNEQFF
TRBV6-5 12 CASSQKSSPLHF
TRBV10-3 15 CAISETRETAYEQYF
TRBV18 15 CASSPEVRVDSPLHF
TRBV7-9 16 CASSLEGVVSTDTQYF
TRBV7-3 16 CASSLIVAGGTDTQYF
TRBV6-5 14 CASRGGQANTEAFF
TRBV19 14 CASSMRQGRQPQHF
TRBV12-3/TRBV12-4 13 CASRRGLEETQYF
TRBV30 12 CAWSPGGHTIYF